The 4 T cell receptor beta chains below come from one sample, sequenced in a study of blood T cell repertoires in COVID-19. Sequenced by immunoSEQ multiplex PCR; TCRdb stores in-frame clones only, minus some. The table includes 380,000 or so clones, over 75% detected once. The sequenced material came from PBMCs or T cells enriched from blood (not recorded which). These receptor sequences come from a woman in her 30s with acute COVID-19.

The chain employs TRBV7-2 and TRBJ1-2, with D maybe TRBD1 (5 bases). This CDR3 region has 16 residues. Germline CDR1 and CDR2: SGHTA and FQGNSA. The V and J ends lost 1 base and 4 bases respectively, with 16 bases between them. CDR3 loop: CASSLDVRGALYGYTF. CDR3 coding DNA: TGTGCCAGCAGCTTAGACGTGCGTGGGGCCCTCTATGGCTACACCTTC. Full variable domain (remainder filled in from reference TRBV7-2 and TRBJ1-2): GAGVSQSPSNKVTEKGKDVELRCDPISGHTALYWYRQSLGQGLEFLIYFQGNSAPDKSGLPSDRFSAERTGGSVSTLTIQRTQQEDSAVYLCASSLDVRGALYGYTFGSGTRLTVV.

The CDR3 DNA follows: TGCGCCAGCAGCCAAGAGGACAGGGTGTCGAACACCGGGGAGCTGTTTTTT. This translates into CASSQEDRVSNTGELFF. The chain recombines TRBV4-1 with TRBJ2-2; 8 bases match TRBD1. CDR1 and CDR2 from the germline V gene are MGHRA and YSYEKL. The CDR3 contains 17 residues. V lost 0 bases to trimming and J lost 0 bases; unmatched junction nucleotides: 3.

J is TRBJ2-5 and V is TRBV29-1; D is perhaps TRBD1 (6 bases). CDR3 length: 14 amino acids. V lost 6 bases, J lost 5 bases, and 19 bases lay in between. Germline values: CDR1 SQVTM, CDR2 ANQGSEA. Here the CDR3 reads CSVGTSEQPETQYF. The CDR3 region has the DNA TGCAGCGTCGGGACATCCGAGCAGCCCGAGACCCAGTACTTC. Supplemented by reference TRBV29-1 and TRBJ2-5, the full variable domain reads SAVISQKPSRDICQRGTSLTIQCQVDSQVTMMFWYRQQPGQSLTLIATANQGSEATYESGFVIDKFPISRPNLTFSTLTVSNMSPEDSSIYLCSVGTSEQPETQYFGPGTRLLVL.

The chain links TRBV2 to TRBJ1-4, with D hard to call. Germline loops: CDR1 SNHLY, CDR2 FYNNEI. The CDR3 length is 11 residues. Between the trimmed V and J ends, which lost 7 bases and 8 bases, there was a span of 8 bases. The DNA for the CDR3 is TGTGCCAGCACTACAGCCGAAAAACTGTTTTTT. It specifies CASTTAEKLFF. Full variable domain (rest looked up from reference TRBV2 and TRBJ1-4): EPEVTQTPSHQVTQMGQEVILRCVPISNHLYFYWYRQILGQKVEFLVSFYNNEISEKSEIFDDQFSVERPDGSNFTLKIRSTKLEDSAMYFCASTTAEKLFFGSGTQLSVL.